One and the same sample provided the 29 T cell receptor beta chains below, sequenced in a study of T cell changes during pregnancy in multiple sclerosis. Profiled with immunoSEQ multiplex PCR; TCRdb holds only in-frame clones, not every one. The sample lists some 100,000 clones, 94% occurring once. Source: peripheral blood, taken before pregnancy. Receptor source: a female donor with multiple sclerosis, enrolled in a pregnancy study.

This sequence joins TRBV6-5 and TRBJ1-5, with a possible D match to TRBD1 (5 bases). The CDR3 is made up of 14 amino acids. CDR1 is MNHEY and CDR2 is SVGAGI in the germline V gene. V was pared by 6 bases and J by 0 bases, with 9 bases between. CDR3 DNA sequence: TGTGCCAGCAGGGGACTGTCTAGCAATCAGCCCCAGCATTTT. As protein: CASRGLSSNQPQHF.

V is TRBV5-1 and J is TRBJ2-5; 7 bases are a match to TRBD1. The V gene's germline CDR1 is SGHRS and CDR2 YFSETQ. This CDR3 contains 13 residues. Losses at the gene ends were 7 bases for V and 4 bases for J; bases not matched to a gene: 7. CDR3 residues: CASSQGLGETQYF. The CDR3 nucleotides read TGCGCCAGCTCACAGGGGCTGGGAGAGACCCAGTACTTC.

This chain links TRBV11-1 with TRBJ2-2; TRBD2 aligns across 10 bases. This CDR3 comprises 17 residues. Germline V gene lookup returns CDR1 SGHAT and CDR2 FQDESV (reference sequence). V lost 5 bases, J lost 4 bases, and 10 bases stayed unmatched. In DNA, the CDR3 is TGTGCCAGCAGCCCCACCGCAGCGGGAGGGCCCACCGGGGAGCTGTTTTTT. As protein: CASSPTAAGGPTGELFF.

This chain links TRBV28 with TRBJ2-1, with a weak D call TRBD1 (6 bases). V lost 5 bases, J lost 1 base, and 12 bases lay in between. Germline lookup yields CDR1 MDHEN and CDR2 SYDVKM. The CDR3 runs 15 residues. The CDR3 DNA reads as TGTGCCAGCAGTGCACCTAGGGGGTCCTACAATGAGCAGTTCTTC. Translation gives CASSAPRGSYNEQFF.

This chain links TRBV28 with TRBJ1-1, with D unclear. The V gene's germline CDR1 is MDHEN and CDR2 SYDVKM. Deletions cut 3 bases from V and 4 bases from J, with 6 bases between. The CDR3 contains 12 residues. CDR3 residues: CASSFLATEAFF. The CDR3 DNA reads TGTGCCAGCAGTTTTCTGGCCACTGAAGCTTTCTTT.

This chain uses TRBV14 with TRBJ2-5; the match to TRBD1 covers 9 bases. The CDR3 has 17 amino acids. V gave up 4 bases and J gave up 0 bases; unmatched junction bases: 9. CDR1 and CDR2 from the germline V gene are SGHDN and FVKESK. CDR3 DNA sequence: TGTGCCAGCAGCCTACAGACCGGGACAGGGTACCAAGAGACCCAGTACTTC. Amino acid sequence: CASSLQTGTGYQETQYF.

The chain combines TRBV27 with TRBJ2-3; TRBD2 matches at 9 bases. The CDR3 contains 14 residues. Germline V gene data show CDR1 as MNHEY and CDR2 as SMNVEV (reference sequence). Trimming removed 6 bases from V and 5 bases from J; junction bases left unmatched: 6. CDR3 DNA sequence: TGTGCCAGCAGACATAGCGGGAGAGGAGATACGCAGTATTTT. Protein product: CASRHSGRGDTQYF.

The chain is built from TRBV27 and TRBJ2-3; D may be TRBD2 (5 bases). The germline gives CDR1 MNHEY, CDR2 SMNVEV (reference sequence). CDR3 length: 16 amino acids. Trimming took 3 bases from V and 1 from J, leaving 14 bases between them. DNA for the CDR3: TGTGCCAGCAGTTTTATGTCTAGCAGACGCACAGATACGCAGTATTTT. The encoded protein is CASSFMSSRRTDTQYF.

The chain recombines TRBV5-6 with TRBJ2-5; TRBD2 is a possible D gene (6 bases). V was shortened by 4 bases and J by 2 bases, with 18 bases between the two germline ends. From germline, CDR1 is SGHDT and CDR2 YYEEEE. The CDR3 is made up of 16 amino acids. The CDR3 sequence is CASSRLWREAQETQYF. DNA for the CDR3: TGTGCCAGCAGCCGGCTGTGGCGGGAAGCACAAGAGACCCAGTACTTC. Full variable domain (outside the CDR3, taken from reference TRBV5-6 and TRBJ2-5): DAGVTQSPTHLIKTRGQQVTLRCSPKSGHDTVSWYQQALGQGPQFIFQYYEEEERQRGNFPDRFSGHQFPNYSSELNVNALLLGDSALYLCASSRLWREAQETQYFGPGTRLLVL.

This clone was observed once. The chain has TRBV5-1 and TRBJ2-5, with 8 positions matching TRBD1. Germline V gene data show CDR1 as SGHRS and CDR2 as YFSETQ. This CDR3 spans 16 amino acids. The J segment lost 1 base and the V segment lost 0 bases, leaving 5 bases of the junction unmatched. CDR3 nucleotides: TGCGCCAGCAGCTTGGTCCGGGACAGGACCCAAGAGACCCAGTACTTC. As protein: CASSLVRDRTQETQYF.

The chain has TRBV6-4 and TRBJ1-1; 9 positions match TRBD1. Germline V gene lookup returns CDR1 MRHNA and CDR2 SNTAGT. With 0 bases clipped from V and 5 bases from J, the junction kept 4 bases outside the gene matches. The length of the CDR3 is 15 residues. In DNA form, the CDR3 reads TGTGCCAGCAGTGACTCCCCGACAGGGGGGACTGAAGCTTTCTTT. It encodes CASSDSPTGGTEAFF.

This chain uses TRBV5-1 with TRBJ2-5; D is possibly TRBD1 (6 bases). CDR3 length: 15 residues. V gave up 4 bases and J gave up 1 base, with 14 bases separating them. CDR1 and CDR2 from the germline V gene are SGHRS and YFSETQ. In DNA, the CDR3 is TGCGCCAGCAGCCCCGACAGGCGCCTCCAAGAGACCCAGTACTTC. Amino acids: CASSPDRRLQETQYF.

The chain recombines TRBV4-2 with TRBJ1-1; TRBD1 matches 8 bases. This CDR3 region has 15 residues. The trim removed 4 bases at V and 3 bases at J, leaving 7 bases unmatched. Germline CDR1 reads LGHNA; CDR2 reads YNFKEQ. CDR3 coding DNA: TGTGCCAGCAGCCGAGCAGGGGGCAGGGACACTGAAGCTTTCTTT. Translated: CASSRAGGRDTEAFF.

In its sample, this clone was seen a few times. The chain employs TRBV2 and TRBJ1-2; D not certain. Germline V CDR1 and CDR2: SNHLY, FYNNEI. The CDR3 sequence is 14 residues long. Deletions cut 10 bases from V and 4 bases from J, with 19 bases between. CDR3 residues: CATNPTGSGYGYTF. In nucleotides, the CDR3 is TGTGCCACCAACCCCACCGGTTCAGGCTATGGCTACACCTTC.

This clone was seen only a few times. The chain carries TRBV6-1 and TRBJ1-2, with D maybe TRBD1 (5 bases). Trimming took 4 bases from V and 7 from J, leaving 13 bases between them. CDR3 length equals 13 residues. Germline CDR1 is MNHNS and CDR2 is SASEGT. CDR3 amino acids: CASSAKGRVGYTF. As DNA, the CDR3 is TGTGCCAGCAGTGCTAAGGGGAGGGTTGGCTACACCTTC.

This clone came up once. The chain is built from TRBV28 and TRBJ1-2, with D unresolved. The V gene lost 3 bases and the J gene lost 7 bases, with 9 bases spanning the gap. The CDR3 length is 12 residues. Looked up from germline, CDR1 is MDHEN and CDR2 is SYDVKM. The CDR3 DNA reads TGTGCCAGCAGTTTCGGGAGTGGTGGCTACACCTTC. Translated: CASSFGSGGYTF.

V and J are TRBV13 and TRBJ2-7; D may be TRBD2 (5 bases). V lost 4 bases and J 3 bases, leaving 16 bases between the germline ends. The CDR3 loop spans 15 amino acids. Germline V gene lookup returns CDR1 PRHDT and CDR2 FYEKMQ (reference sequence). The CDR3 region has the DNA TGTGCCAGCAGCTCGAGGGCACTCCCCATCTACGAGCAGTACTTC. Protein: CASSSRALPIYEQYF.

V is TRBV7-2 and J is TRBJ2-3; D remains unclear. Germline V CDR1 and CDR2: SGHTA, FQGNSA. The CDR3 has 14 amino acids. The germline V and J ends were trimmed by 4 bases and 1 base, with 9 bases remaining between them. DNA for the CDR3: TGTGCCAGCAGCTCCCGGAGAGGCACAGATACGCAGTATTTT. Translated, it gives CASSSRRGTDTQYF.

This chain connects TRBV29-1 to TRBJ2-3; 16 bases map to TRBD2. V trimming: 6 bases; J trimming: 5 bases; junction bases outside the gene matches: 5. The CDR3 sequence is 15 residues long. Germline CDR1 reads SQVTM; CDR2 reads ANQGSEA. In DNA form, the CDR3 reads TGCAGCGTCGCCGGGACTAGCGGGAGGGGAGATACGCAGTATTTT. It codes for CSVAGTSGRGDTQYF.

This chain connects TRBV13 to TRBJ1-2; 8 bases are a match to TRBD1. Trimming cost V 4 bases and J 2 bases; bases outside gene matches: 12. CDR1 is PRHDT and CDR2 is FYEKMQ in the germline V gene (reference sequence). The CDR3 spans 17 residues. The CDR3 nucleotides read TGTGCCAGCAGCTCACGGGACAGGAGCCGATTAAACTATGGCTACACCTTC. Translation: CASSSRDRSRLNYGYTF.

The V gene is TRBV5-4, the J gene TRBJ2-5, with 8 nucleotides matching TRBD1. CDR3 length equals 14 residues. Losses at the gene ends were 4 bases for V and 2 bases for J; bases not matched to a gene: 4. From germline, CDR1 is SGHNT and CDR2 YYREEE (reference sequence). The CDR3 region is CASSAGTGQETQYF. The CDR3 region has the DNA TGTGCCAGCAGCGCGGGGACAGGACAAGAGACCCAGTACTTC.

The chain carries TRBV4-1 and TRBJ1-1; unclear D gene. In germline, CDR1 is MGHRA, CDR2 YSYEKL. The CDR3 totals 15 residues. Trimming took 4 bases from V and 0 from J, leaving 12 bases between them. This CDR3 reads CASSPLGRLNTEAFF. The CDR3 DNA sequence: TGCGCCAGCAGCCCATTGGGGAGATTGAACACTGAAGCTTTCTTT.

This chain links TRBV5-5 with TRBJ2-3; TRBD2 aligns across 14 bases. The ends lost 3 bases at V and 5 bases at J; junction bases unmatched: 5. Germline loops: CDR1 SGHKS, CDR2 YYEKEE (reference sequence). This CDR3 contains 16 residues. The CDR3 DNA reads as TGTGCCAGCAGCTCGGGACTAGCGGGAGTTGTAGATACGCAGTATTTT. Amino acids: CASSSGLAGVVDTQYF.

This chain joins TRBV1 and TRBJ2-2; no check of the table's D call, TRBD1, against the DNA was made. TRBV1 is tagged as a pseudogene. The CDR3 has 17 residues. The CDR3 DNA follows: TGCACCAGCAGCAGCCCCAGGCAGGGTGGGAACACCGGGGAGCTGTTTTTT. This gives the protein CTSSSPRQGGNTGELFF.

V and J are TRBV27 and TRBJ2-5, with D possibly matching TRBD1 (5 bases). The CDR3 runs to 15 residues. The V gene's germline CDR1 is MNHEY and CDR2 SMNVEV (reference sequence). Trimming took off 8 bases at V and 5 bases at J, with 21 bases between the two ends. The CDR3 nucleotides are TGTGCCAGCCGTACCTTCTTAAGGGGTTCCGAGACCCAGTACTTC. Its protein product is CASRTFLRGSETQYF.

CDR3 residues: CASSLTGAGGQPQHF. The DNA of the CDR3 is TGTGCCAGCAGTTTAACAGGGGCGGGGGGTCAGCCCCAGCATTTT. The V call is TRBV27, the J call TRBJ1-5, with TRBD1 matching 7 bases. The germline gives CDR1 MNHEY, CDR2 SMNVEV (reference sequence). The CDR3 runs 15 residues. V shed 2 bases and J 6 bases; nucleotides not matched to a gene: 7.

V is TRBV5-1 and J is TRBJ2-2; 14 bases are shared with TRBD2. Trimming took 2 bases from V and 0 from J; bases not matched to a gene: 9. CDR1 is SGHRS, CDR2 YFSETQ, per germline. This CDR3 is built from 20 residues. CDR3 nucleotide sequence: TGCGCCAGCAGCTTCCCGGGACTAGCGGGAGCGAAGGCGAACACCGGGGAGCTGTTTTTT. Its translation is CASSFPGLAGAKANTGELFF.

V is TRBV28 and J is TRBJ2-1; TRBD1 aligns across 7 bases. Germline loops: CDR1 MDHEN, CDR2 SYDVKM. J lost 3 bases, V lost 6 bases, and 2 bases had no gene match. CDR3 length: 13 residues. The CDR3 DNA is TGTGCCAGCAGGGGACAGAACTACAATGAGCAGTTCTTC. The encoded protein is CASRGQNYNEQFF.

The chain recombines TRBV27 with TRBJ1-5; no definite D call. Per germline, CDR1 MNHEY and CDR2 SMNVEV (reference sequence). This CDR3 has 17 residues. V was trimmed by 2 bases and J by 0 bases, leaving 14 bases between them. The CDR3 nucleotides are TGTGCCAGCAGTTTAACTCCCCGGGGATCTAGCAATCAGCCCCAGCATTTT. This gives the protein CASSLTPRGSSNQPQHF.